Included here is one TCR beta chain sequence, with context. The antigen it binds to is not known. Qualities for individual bases were not recorded, and no much larger clone is one base off. This record belongs to a study of lymphopenia after photon versus proton radiotherapy (dated by TCRdb to between 2018 and 2021). Background for the entire study: The study compared the immunological effects of photon versus proton radiation therapy in patients with gastrointestinal tumors who developed high-grade lymphopenia. The cohort comprised some 20 patients with gastrointestinal tumors who received either photon or proton therapy and then developed lymphopenia. The goal of the study was to describe how the two radiation modalities differ in their effects on the immune system. The research as a whole found: Across the cohort, among patients who died, a greater drop in TCR diversity after the nadir was inversely correlated with overall survival time. After the lymphocyte count nadir, oligoclonal expansion, especially of CD8+ Temra cells, was observed in photon-treated repertoires, and the drop in diversity was driven by this expansion. Proton-treated patients stayed relatively stable during treatment, while photon-treated patients lost naive T cells and TCR diversity and gained effector/memory populations. The survival association was examined only in patients who died, and the authors described better survival with proton therapy as a possibility, not as a demonstrated result.

Preparation of the library involved the immunoSEQ multiplex PCR assay. Deep sequencing of rearranged TCR beta loci, alongside multiparametric flow cytometry, was used to profile T cell repertoires. TCRdb stores this immuneACCESS table with in-frame sequences only. Part of the clones is absent; in the studies checked, under half of the shortfall reflects unresolved V genes, and no reason is known for the rest. The sample has some 55,000 clones on record, around 80% of them singletons. In total, the top ten clones hold roughly 27% of the sample. Trimming costs V 5 bases and J 3 bases, and their ends lie 5 bases apart. The CDR3 starts with the cysteine, ends with the phenylalanine, and has 12 residues. CDR3 DNA is the only sequence kept; it has 36 bases, read in frame from the first base. CDR1 MNHNS and CDR2 SASEGT are derived from the germline V gene.

This receptor was taken from a man aged 50-59 years with gastric cancer. This chain joins TRBV6-1 to TRBJ1-3, with the D gene too uncertain to name. Sequences were derived from peripheral blood, sampled from a patient treated with photon-based radiotherapy. The DNA sequence follows: TGTGCCAGCAGTCGAAATGGAAACACCATATATTTT. It translates to CASSRNGNTIYF.